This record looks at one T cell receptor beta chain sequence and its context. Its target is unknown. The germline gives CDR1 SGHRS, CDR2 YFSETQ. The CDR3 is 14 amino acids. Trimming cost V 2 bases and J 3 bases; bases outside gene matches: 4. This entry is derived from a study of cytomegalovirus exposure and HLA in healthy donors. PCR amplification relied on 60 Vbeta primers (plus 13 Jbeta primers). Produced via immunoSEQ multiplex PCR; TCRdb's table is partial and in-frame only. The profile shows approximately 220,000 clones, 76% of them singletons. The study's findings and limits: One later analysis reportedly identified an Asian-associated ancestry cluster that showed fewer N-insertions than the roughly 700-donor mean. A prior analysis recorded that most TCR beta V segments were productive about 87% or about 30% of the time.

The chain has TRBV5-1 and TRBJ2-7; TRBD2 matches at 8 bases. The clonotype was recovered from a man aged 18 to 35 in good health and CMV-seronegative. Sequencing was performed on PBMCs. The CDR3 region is CASSFRGGNYEQYF. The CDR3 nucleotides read TGCGCCAGCAGCTTCCGGGGGGGTAACTACGAGCAGTACTTC.